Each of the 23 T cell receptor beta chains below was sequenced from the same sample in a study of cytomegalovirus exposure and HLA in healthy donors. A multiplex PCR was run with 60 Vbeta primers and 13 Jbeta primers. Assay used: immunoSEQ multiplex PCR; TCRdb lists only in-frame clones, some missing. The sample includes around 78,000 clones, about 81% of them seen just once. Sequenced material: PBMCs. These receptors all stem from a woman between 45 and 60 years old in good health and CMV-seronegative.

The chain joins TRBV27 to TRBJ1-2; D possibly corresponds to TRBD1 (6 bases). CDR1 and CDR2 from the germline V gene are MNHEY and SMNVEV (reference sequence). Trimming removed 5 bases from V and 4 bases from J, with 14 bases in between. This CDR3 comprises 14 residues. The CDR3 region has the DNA TGTGCCAGCAGTCTCAGGGGATCGGGCTATGGCTACACCTTC. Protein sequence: CASSLRGSGYGYTF.

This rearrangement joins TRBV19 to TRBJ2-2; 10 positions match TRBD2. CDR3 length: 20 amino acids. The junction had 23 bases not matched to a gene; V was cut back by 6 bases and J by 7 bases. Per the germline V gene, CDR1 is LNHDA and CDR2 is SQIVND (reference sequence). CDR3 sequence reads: CASSTIYGGKSSGGSGELFF. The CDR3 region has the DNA TGTGCCAGTAGCACGATATATGGGGGCAAATCTAGCGGGGGTAGCGGGGAGCTGTTTTTT.

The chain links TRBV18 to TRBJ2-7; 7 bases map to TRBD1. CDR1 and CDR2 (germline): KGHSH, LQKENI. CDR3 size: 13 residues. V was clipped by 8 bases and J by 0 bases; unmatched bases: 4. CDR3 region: CASRDSVSYEQYF. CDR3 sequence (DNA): TGTGCCAGCCGGGACAGTGTCTCCTACGAGCAGTACTTC.

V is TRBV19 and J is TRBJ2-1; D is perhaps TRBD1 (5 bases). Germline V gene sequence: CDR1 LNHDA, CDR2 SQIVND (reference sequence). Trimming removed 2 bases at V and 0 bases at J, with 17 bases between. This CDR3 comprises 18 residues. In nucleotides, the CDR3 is TGTGCCAGTAGTATATCTGGGCCAGGGTCCAGCTCCTACAATGAGCAGTTCTTC. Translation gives CASSISGPGSSSYNEQFF.

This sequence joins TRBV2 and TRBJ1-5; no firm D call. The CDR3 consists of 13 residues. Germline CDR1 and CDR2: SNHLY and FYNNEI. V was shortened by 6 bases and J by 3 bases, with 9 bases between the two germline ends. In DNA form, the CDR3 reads TGTGCCAGCAGGCTACCTCCCAATCAGCCCCAGCATTTT. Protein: CASRLPPNQPQHF.

The CDR3 loop is CASSFQGSANEKLFF. In DNA form, the CDR3 reads TGTGCCAGCAGCTTTCAGGGTTCGGCTAATGAAAAACTGTTTTTT. The J gene is TRBJ1-4, the V gene TRBV7-2; maybe TRBD1 (5 bases). This CDR3 region has 15 residues. Germline V gene sequence: CDR1 SGHTA, CDR2 FQGNSA. With 3 bases removed from V and 3 bases from J, the gap between germline ends came to 11 bases.

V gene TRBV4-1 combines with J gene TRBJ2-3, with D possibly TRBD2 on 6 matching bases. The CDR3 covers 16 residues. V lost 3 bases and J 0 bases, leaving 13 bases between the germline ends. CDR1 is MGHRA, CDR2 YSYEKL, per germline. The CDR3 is CASSQLGSGSTDTQYF. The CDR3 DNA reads TGCGCCAGCAGCCAGCTAGGTAGCGGTAGCACAGATACGCAGTATTTT.

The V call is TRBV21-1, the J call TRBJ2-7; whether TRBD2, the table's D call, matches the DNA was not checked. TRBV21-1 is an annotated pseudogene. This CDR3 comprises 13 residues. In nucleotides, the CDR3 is TGTGCCAGCAGCACATCGAAACCGAGGGAGCAGTACGTC. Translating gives CASSTSKPREQYV.

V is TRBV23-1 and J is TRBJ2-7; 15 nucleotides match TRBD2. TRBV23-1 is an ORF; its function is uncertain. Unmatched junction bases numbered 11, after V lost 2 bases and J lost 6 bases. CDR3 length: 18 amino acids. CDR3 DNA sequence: TGCGCCAGCAGTCAAGGGACACTAGGACTAGCGGGGGGGCCCGAGCAGTACGTC. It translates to CASSQGTLGLAGGPEQYV.

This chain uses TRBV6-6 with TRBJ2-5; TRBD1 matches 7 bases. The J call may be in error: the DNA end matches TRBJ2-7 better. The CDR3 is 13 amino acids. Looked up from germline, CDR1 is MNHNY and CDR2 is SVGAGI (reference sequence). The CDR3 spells CASSWDRAYEQYF. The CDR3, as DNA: TGTGCCAGCAGTTGGGACAGAGCCTACGAGCAGTACTTC.

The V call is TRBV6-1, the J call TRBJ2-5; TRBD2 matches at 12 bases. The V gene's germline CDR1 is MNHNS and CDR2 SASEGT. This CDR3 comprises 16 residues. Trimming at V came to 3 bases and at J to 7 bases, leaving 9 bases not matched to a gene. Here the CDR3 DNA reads TGTGCCAGCAGTGATGGGGCGACTAGCGGGAGAGGGACCCAGTACTTC. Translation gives CASSDGATSGRGTQYF.

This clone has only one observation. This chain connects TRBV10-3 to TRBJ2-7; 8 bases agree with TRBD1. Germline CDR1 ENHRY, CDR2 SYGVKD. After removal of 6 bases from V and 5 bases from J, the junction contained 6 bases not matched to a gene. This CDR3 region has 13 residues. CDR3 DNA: TGTGCCATCAGCAGACAGGGGTTGGACGAGCAGTACGTC. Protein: CAISRQGLDEQYV.

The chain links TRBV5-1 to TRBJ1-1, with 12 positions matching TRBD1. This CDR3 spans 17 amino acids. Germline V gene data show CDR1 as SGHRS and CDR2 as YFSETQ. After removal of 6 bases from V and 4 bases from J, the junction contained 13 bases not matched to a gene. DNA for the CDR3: TGCGCCAGCACCCCCGGGGGACAGGGGGCTTGGGGCACTGAAGCTTTCTTT. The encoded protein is CASTPGGQGAWGTEAFF.

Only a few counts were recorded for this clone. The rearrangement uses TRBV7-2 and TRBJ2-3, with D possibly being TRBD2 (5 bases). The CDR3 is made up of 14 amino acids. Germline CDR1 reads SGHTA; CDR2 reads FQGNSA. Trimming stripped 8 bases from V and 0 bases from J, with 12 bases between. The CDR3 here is CASRGRVSTDTQYF. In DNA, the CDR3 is TGTGCCAGCCGTGGGCGGGTGAGCACAGATACGCAGTATTTT.

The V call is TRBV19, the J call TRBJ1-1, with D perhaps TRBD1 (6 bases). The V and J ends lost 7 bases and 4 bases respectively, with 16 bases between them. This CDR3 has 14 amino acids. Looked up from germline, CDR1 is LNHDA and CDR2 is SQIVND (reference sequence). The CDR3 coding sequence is TGTGCCAGTATAGGTCAAGGGGGAACCACTGAAGCTTTCTTT. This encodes CASIGQGGTTEAFF.

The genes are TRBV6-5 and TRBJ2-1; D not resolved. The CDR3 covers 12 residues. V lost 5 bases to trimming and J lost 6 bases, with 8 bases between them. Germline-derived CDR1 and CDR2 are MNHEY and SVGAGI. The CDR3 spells CASSPNVNEQFF. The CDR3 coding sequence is TGTGCCAGCAGTCCCAATGTCAATGAGCAGTTCTTC.

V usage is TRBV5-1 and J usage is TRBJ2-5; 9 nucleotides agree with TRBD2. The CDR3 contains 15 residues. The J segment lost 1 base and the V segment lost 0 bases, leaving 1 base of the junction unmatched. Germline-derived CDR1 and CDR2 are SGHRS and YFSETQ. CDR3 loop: CASSLVLAGQETQYF. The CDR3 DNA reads TGCGCCAGCAGCTTGGTACTAGCGGGCCAAGAGACCCAGTACTTC.

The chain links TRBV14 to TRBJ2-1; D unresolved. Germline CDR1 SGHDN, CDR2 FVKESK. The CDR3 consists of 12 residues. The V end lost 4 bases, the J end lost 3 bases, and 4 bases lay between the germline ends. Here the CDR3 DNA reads TGTGCCAGCAGCCCCCGCTACAATGAGCAGTTCTTC. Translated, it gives CASSPRYNEQFF.

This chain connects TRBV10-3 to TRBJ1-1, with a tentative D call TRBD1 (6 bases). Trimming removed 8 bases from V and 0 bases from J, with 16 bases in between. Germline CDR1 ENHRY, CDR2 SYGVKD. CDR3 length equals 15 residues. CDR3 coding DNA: TGTGCCATCTCGGGCGGGGGGGGCATGAACACTGAAGCTTTCTTT. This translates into CAISGGGGMNTEAFF.

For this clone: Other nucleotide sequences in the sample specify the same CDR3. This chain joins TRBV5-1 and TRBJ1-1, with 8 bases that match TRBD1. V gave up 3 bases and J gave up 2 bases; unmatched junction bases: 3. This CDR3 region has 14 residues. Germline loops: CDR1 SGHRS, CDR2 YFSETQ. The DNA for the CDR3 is TGCGCCAGCAGCTCCGGGACAGGTAACACTGAAGCTTTCTTT. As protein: CASSSGTGNTEAFF.

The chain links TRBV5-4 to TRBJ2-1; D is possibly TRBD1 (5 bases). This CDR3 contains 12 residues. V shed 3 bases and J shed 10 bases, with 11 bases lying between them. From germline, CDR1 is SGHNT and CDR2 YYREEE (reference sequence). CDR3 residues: CASSWAGNEQFF. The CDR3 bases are TGTGCCAGCAGCTGGGCAGGGAACGAGCAGTTCTTC.

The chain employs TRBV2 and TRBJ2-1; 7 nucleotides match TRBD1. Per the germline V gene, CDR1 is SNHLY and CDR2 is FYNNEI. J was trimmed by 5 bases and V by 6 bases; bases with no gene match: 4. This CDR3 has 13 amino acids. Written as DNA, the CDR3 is TGTGCCAGCAGGCTTACAGGGGACAATGAGCAGTTCTTC. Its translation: CASRLTGDNEQFF.

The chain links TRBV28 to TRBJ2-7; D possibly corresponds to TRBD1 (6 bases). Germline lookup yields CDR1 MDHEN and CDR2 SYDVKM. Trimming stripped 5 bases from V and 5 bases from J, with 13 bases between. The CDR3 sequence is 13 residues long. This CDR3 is CASSIQGRNEQYF. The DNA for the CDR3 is TGTGCCAGCAGTATACAGGGACGAAACGAGCAGTACTTC.